Below, 27 T cell receptor beta chains from the same sample are listed, as sequenced in a study of identical twins. TCRdb redid the calling of the 5' RACE reads with MiXCR, one entry per CDR3 protein. Of 350,000 to 500,000 distinct CDR3 sequences listed, 15% to 20% are singletons. Sequenced material: naive T cells sorted from blood. These receptors came from a man aged 50-60 years in good health.

This clonotype was seen a few times. V usage is TRBV18 and J usage is TRBJ2-5; D may be TRBD2 (5 bases). The CDR3 sequence is 16 residues long. Trimming removed 2 bases at V and 2 bases at J, with 15 bases between. The germline CDR1 and CDR2 sequences are KGHSH and LQKENI. The CDR3 nucleotides read TGTGCCAGCTCACCATCTAGGGTCCGGGGACAAGAGACCCAGTACTTC. Encoded protein: CASSPSRVRGQETQYF.

This clonotype came up many times. The chain links TRBV6-2 or TRBV6-3 to TRBJ2-7, with D maybe TRBD2 (5 bases). The CDR3 is made up of 13 amino acids. Looked up from germline, CDR1 is MNHEY and CDR2 is SVGEGT. The V and J ends lost 6 bases and 3 bases respectively, with 12 bases between them. The CDR3 here is CASSATGYYEQYF. For the CDR3, the DNA is TGTGCCAGCAGCGCTACGGGGTACTACGAGCAGTACTTC.

This clonotype was seen a handful of times. As DNA, the CDR3 is TGTGCCAGCAGCCATGTAGGGGACTACGAGCAGTACTTC. It translates to CASSHVGDYEQYF. V usage is TRBV4-2 and J usage is TRBJ2-7, with a possible D match to TRBD1 (5 bases). Trimming removed 3 bases at V and 3 bases at J, with 9 bases between. The CDR3 is 13 amino acids. The germline gives CDR1 LGHNA, CDR2 YNFKEQ.

The V call is TRBV5-1, the J call TRBJ1-1; the match to TRBD1 covers 7 bases. The CDR3 loop spans 12 amino acids. The V gene end was trimmed by 4 bases and the J gene end by 6 bases; junction bases not matched to a gene: 3. Germline V gives CDR1 SGHRS, CDR2 YFSETQ. CDR3 loop: CASSQTGPEAFF. CDR3 DNA sequence: TGCGCCAGCAGCCAGACAGGGCCTGAAGCTTTCTTT.

Concerning this clonotype itself: Since a much larger clone is just one base distant, this may be a read error. A read error is likely, as this CDR3 ends without the conserved phenylalanine or tryptophan. The gene calls are TRBV28 and TRBJ2-3, with D tentatively TRBD2 (6 bases). There are 16 residues in the CDR3. Germline V CDR1 and CDR2: MDHEN, SYDVKM. The V gene lost 4 bases and the J gene lost 8 bases, with 22 bases spanning the gap. This CDR3 is CASSSPEGRIPITQYS. In DNA, the CDR3 is TGTGCCAGCAGTTCCCCGGAGGGCCGGATCCCCATTACGCAGTATTCT.

V and J are TRBV6-1 and TRBJ2-3; 8 bases align to TRBD1. The J segment lost 4 bases and the V segment lost 10 bases, leaving 10 bases of the junction unmatched. The CDR3 contains 14 residues. Germline V gene lookup returns CDR1 MNHNS and CDR2 SASEGT. The DNA for the CDR3 is TGTGCCATTTCGGACAGGGAGTCTTCAGATACGCAGTATTTT. Protein product: CAISDRESSDTQYF.

The chain uses TRBV7-9 and TRBJ2-7, with 7 bases that match TRBD1. J lost 1 base, V lost 5 bases, and 5 bases had no gene match. The CDR3 runs to 14 residues. Germline values: CDR1 SEHNR, CDR2 FQNEAQ (reference sequence). Here the CDR3 reads CASSETGNSYEQYF. CDR3 in DNA: TGTGCCAGCAGCGAGACAGGGAATTCCTACGAGCAGTACTTC.

This clonotype was counted only a few times. The V gene is TRBV20-1, the J gene TRBJ2-1; D remains ambiguous. Germline CDR1 reads DFQATT; CDR2 reads SNEGSKA (reference sequence). This CDR3 contains 11 residues. Trimming left V 3 bases short and J 3 bases short, with 3 bases between. CDR3: CSASIYNEQFF. The DNA for the CDR3 is TGCAGTGCTAGCATCTACAATGAGCAGTTCTTC.

This clonotype has at least ten counts. The chain carries TRBV20-1 and TRBJ2-3; TRBD2 is a possible D gene (5 bases). V lost 6 bases and J 2 bases, leaving 12 bases between the germline ends. Germline V gene lookup returns CDR1 DFQATT and CDR2 SNEGSKA (reference sequence). The CDR3 runs 13 residues. The CDR3 is CSAQTGNTDTQYF. DNA of the CDR3: TGCAGTGCCCAGACGGGGAACACAGATACGCAGTATTTT.

This clonotype came up many times. The chain uses TRBV5-1 and TRBJ2-3; 9 bases map to TRBD1. CDR1 is SGHRS and CDR2 is YFSETQ in the germline V gene. CDR3 length: 14 amino acids. The J segment lost 6 bases and the V segment lost 4 bases, leaving 6 bases of the junction unmatched. The CDR3 sequence: CASSRPTGGDTQYF. CDR3 DNA: TGCGCCAGCAGCAGGCCGACAGGGGGTGATACGCAGTATTTT. The full variable domain, with the rest looked up from reference TRBV5-1 and TRBJ2-3, is KAGVTQTPRYLIKTRGQQVTLSCSPISGHRSVSWYQQTPGQGLQFLFEYFSETQRNKGNFPGRFSGRQFSNSRSEMNVSTLELGDSALYLCASSRPTGGDTQYFGPGTRLTVL.

This clonotype came up once. V usage is TRBV7-2 and J usage is TRBJ2-3; 7 bases map to TRBD2. Losses at the gene ends were 0 bases for V and 2 bases for J; bases not matched to a gene: 2. Germline V gene lookup returns CDR1 SGHTA and CDR2 FQGNSA. The CDR3 covers 15 residues. The CDR3 DNA reads as TGTGCCAGCAGCTTAGCGCGGGGGTACACAGATACGCAGTATTTT. The encoded protein is CASSLARGYTDTQYF.

This clonotype has only a few counts. V is TRBV18 and J is TRBJ2-1; D ambiguous. The germline V gene encodes CDR1 KGHSH and CDR2 LQKENI. CDR3 length: 16 residues. The V and J ends lost 0 bases and 4 bases respectively, with 13 bases between them. CDR3 coding DNA: TGTGCCAGCTCACCACCGAGCAGCGCCCTTTACAATGAGCAGTTCTTC. Its translation: CASSPPSSALYNEQFF.

This clonotype turned up a few times. The chain employs TRBV4-3 and TRBJ2-7; 9 bases fit TRBD1. Germline CDR1 LGHNA, CDR2 YSLEER. V lost 0 bases and J lost 5; bases outside the gene matches: 8. The CDR3 sequence is 16 residues long. For the CDR3, the DNA is TGCGCCAGCAGCCAAGATTGGGACAGGGCGTCCAACGAGCAGTACTTC. This gives the protein CASSQDWDRASNEQYF.

The rearrangement links TRBV5-5 to TRBJ2-5, with D maybe TRBD2 (6 bases). Trimming took 6 bases from V and 7 from J, leaving 16 bases between them. The CDR3 covers 13 residues. The germline V gene encodes CDR1 SGHKS and CDR2 YYEKEE (reference sequence). The CDR3 coding sequence is TGTGCCAGCAATACTCGGGGGAGTCCGACCCAGTACTTC. Its protein product is CASNTRGSPTQYF. Drawing the rest from reference TRBV5-5 and TRBJ2-5, the complete variable domain is DAGVTQSPTHLIKTRGQQVTLRCSPISGHKSVSWYQQVLGQGPQFIFQYYEKEERGRGNFPDRFSARQFPNYSSELNVNALLLGDSALYLCASNTRGSPTQYFGPGTRLLVL.

This clonotype was seen a few times. The J gene is TRBJ2-7, the V gene TRBV4-3; a weak D match, TRBD1 (6 bases). Trimming stripped 0 bases from V and 0 bases from J, with 12 bases between. CDR3 length: 16 residues. Looked up from germline, CDR1 is LGHNA and CDR2 is YSLEER. CDR3 in amino acids: CASSQDGTGSSYEQYF. Here the CDR3 DNA reads TGCGCCAGCAGCCAAGACGGAACAGGGAGCTCCTACGAGCAGTACTTC.

This clonotype was observed a few times. The chain joins TRBV11-2 to TRBJ2-2, with 10 bases identical to TRBD1. This CDR3 spans 14 amino acids. Germline CDR1 SGHAT, CDR2 FQNNGV. With V trimmed by 5 bases and J by 4 bases, 1 base remained unmatched. As DNA, the CDR3 is TGTGCCAGCAGCGGGACAGGGGCCACCGGGGAGCTGTTTTTT. Its translation: CASSGTGATGELFF.

The CDR3 bases are TGTGCCGGAGGATCTAAAGAGACCCAGTACTTC. It codes for CAGGSKETQYF. The gene calls are TRBV27 and TRBJ2-5; a possible D gene is TRBD2 (5 bases). The CDR3 loop spans 11 amino acids. The V and J ends lost 11 bases and 3 bases respectively, with 10 bases between them. The germline V gene has CDR1 MNHEY and CDR2 SMNVEV (reference sequence).

There are a few counts of this clonotype. The chain links TRBV5-8 to TRBJ2-1; D is uncertain. V was clipped by 1 base and J by 1 base, with 12 bases between them. Per germline, CDR1 SGHTS and CDR2 YDEGEE. The CDR3 length is 16 residues. CDR3 nucleotides: TGTGCCAGCAGCTTGCGTTTGGCCCTATCCTACAATGAGCAGTTCTTC. Amino acid sequence: CASSLRLALSYNEQFF.

The chain combines TRBV20-1 with TRBJ1-5; D is perhaps TRBD1 (5 bases). This CDR3 spans 13 amino acids. Between the trimmed V and J ends, which lost 1 base and 6 bases, there was a span of 10 bases. Germline V gene lookup returns CDR1 DFQATT and CDR2 SNEGSKA (reference sequence). CDR3 in DNA: TGCAGTGCTAGAGGGCAGGGTTTTCAGCCCCAGCATTTT. It encodes CSARGQGFQPQHF.

The V call is TRBV4-1, the J call TRBJ1-3; unclear D gene. Between the trimmed V and J ends, which lost 1 base and 8 bases, there was a span of 15 bases. The CDR3 consists of 15 residues. Looked up from germline, CDR1 is MGHRA and CDR2 is YSYEKL. The CDR3 protein is CASSQGPVLADTIYF. CDR3 DNA: TGCGCCAGCAGCCAAGGTCCGGTTTTGGCTGACACCATATATTTT.

This clonotype was recorded a few times. CDR3 DNA sequence: TGCAGTGCTAGAGTACGGACCTACGAGCAGTACTTC. Protein sequence: CSARVRTYEQYF. V usage is TRBV20-1 and J usage is TRBJ2-7; D is ambiguous. Germline assignment: CDR1 DFQATT and CDR2 SNEGSKA (reference sequence). V was clipped by 1 base and J by 2 bases, with 6 bases between them. This CDR3 region has 12 residues.

This clonotype was found a few times. The V gene is TRBV5-1, the J gene TRBJ2-1; TRBD2 agrees at 7 bases. CDR3 size: 15 residues. The V segment lost 1 base and the J segment 0 bases; nucleotides outside the gene matches: 1. Germline loops: CDR1 SGHRS, CDR2 YFSETQ. The DNA for the CDR3 is TGCGCCAGCAGCTTGATAGCGGGCTCCTACAATGAGCAGTTCTTC. Translated: CASSLIAGSYNEQFF.

In DNA form, the CDR3 reads TGTGCCACCCGGAGTTTGGCCAATGAGCAGTTCTTC. Residues: CATRSLANEQFF. The V and J genes are TRBV24-1 and TRBJ2-1; D is unresolved. CDR1 is KGHDR, CDR2 SFDVKD, per germline. The CDR3 spans 12 residues. V lost 9 bases and J lost 6, with 11 bases in between.

This clonotype appeared a few times. V is TRBV7-2 and J is TRBJ2-3; 7 bases are shared with TRBD2. Trimming cost V 3 bases and J 4 bases; bases outside gene matches: 1. The CDR3 contains 13 residues. Germline CDR1 reads SGHTA; CDR2 reads FQGNSA. The CDR3 nucleotides are TGTGCCAGCAGCTTGACTAGCTCAGATACGCAGTATTTT. Protein sequence: CASSLTSSDTQYF.

The chain links TRBV6-5 to TRBJ2-7; 9 bases map to TRBD1. There are 16 residues in the CDR3. V was pared by 4 bases and J by 3 bases, with 10 bases of the junction left unmatched. Germline V gene data show CDR1 as MNHEY and CDR2 as SVGAGI. The CDR3 loop is CASSSRTGALNYEQYF. CDR3 nucleotides: TGTGCCAGCAGTTCCCGGACAGGGGCATTGAACTACGAGCAGTACTTC.

This clonotype showed up many times. The chain recombines TRBV5-6 with TRBJ2-7, with D possibly TRBD2 on 6 matching bases. CDR3 length equals 17 residues. Germline CDR1 SGHDT, CDR2 YYEEEE. V lost 4 bases, J lost 4 bases, and 24 bases lay in between. CDR3 nucleotides: TGTGCCAGCAGCCTGAATTTACGCCCCGGGACTGGGTACGAGCAGTACTTC. As protein: CASSLNLRPGTGYEQYF.

The chain employs TRBV28 and TRBJ1-2, with 8 positions matching TRBD1. The CDR3 is 11 amino acids. J was trimmed by 7 bases and V by 5 bases; bases with no gene match: 0. Per germline, CDR1 MDHEN and CDR2 SYDVKM. The CDR3, as DNA: TGTGCCAGCAGTACAGGGGGTGGCTACACCTTC. Protein product: CASSTGGGYTF.